These T cell receptor beta chains were read from a single sample in a study of cytomegalovirus exposure and HLA in healthy donors. The assay was immunoSEQ multiplex PCR, and TCRdb's table has in-frame clones only and misses some. The sample holds some 190,000 clones; about 86% are singletons and the top ten take approximately 1.8%. Source material: PBMCs. These TCRs come from a man in his forties or fifties in good health and CMV-seropositive. Each CDR3 is given with its conserved first and last residue. The D gene is left open where the match is weak. The size entry is marked missing in some rows and otherwise reads once, few, many or a size class.

size	D	V	J	DNA	CDR3
-	-	TRBV11-2	TRBJ2-7	TGTGCCAGCAGCTTAACATACGAGCAGTACTTC	CASSLTYEQYF
-	TRBD1	TRBV6-4	TRBJ1-1	TGTGCCAGCAGTGAGCAGGGGGGCACTGAAGCTTTCTTT	CASSEQGGTEAFF
-	TRBD1	TRBV29-1	TRBJ2-1	TGCAGCGTTGTTTTTTGGGGACAGGAGGGCAATGAGCAGTTCTTC	CSVVFWGQEGNEQFF
-	TRBD1	TRBV10-3	TRBJ2-4	TGTGCCATCAGTATAGACAGGGCGGGAAACATTCAGTACTTC	CAISIDRAGNIQYF
-	-	TRBV19	TRBJ1-3	TGTGCCAGTAGTATTGGTACCAGAAACTCTGGAAACACCATATATTTT	CASSIGTRNSGNTIYF
-	-	TRBV19	TRBJ1-5	TGTGCCAGTAGTATCGCCAGGGCGGGGAGGTATAGCAATCAGCCCCAGCATTTT	CASSIARAGRYSNQPQHF
-	-	TRBV6-5	TRBJ1-2	TGTGCCAGCAGTTACGAGAGGGACTATGGCTACACCTTC	CASSYERDYGYTF
-	-	TRBV11-2	TRBJ2-7	TGTGCCAGCAGCTTAGGAGGGGGTAGAAGCTACGAGCAGTACTTC	CASSLGGGRSYEQYF
-	TRBD1	TRBV10-1	TRBJ1-1	TGCGCCAGCAGTGAGTCCGTAGGACAGGGGAGTCAAGCTTTCTTT	CASSESVGQGSQAFF
once	-	TRBV5-4	TRBJ2-7	TGTGCCAGCAGCTTGCAGGGATCGGGCGAGCAGTACTTC	CASSLQGSGEQYF
-	-	TRBV5-1	TRBJ1-1	TGCGCCAGCGAACTCCCGGGGGGTACCACTGAAGCTTTCTTT	CASELPGGTTEAFF
few	-	TRBV13	TRBJ1-4	TGTGCCAGCAGCTCCCAAGATGAGGGTGAAAAACTGTTTTTT	CASSSQDEGEKLFF
-	-	TRBV4-2	TRBJ1-1	TGTGCCAGCAGCCAAGATCTATTTTGGGAGGGAGCTCAAGCTTTCTTT	CASSQDLFWEGAQAFF
-	-	TRBV6-6	TRBJ2-7	TGTGCCAGCTCAGCTACGGGAGTCGTTGTCGAGCAGTACTTC	CASSATGVVVEQYF
once	TRBD2	TRBV6-1	TRBJ2-1	TGTGCCAGCAGTGTTGGGACTAGCAGCTACAATGAGCAGTTCTTC	CASSVGTSSYNEQFF
-	-	TRBV27	TRBJ2-5	TGTGCCAGCAGCCCTCCCGGGGGATGGCAAGAGACCCAGTACTTC	CASSPPGGWQETQYF
-	TRBD1	TRBV6-5	TRBJ2-5	TGTGCCAGCAGTCGACAGGGACGAGGGCAGTACTTC	CASSRQGRGQYF
once	-	TRBV18	TRBJ1-2	TGTGCCAGCTCACCACCGTCCGGGAACTATGGCTACACCTTC	CASSPPSGNYGYTF
-	-	TRBV2	TRBJ2-5	TGTGCCAGCAGTGAAGTGCGACTAGTGGAAGAGACCCAGTACTTC	CASSEVRLVEETQYF
-	TRBD1	TRBV28	TRBJ1-1	TGTGCTTCGGGGACAGCGAACACTGAAGCTTTCTTT	CASGTANTEAFF
few	TRBD1	TRBV6-5	TRBJ2-2	TGTGCCAGCAATTACGGCAGACAGGGTATGACCGGGGAGCTGTTTTTT	CASNYGRQGMTGELFF
-	TRBD1	TRBV7-8	TRBJ2-1	TGTGCCAGCAGCGTACCGGGACAGGGCTACAATGAGCAGTTCTTC	CASSVPGQGYNEQFF
-	TRBD2	TRBV27	TRBJ2-7	TGTGCCAGCACTACCGGGACTAGCTACGAGCAGTACTTC	CASTTGTSYEQYF
-	TRBD1	TRBV7-8	TRBJ2-7	TGTGCCAGCAGCGGACAGGGGAACTCCTACGAGCAGTACTTC	CASSGQGNSYEQYF
-	TRBD2	TRBV18	TRBJ2-2	TGTGCCAGCTCACGAGTTACCCCGACTAGCGGGAGTTCCACCGGGGAGCTGTTTTTT	CASSRVTPTSGSSTGELFF
-	-	TRBV5-1	TRBJ2-1	TGCGCCAGCAGCTCCTCGGGTAATGAGCAGTTCTTC	CASSSSGNEQFF
-	-	TRBV15	TRBJ2-5	TGTGCCACCAGCAGGGTACCGGGTCCCCTGGGAGAGACCCAGTACTTC	CATSRVPGPLGETQYF
-	-	TRBV5-1	TRBJ2-7	TGCGCCAGCAGCGGCACCTACGAGCAGTACTTC	CASSGTYEQYF